This entry concerns a single TCR beta chain. Its antigen is not yet known. It has no much larger one-base neighbor in the sample; base qualities were not kept. The CDR3 regions of human TCRbeta chains were analyzed by immunosequencing. In the authors' own workflow: Repertoire TCRs were matched against a reference library of SARS-CoV-2-specific TCRs generated with the MIRA antigen-specificity platform. Breadth was defined as the fraction of unique TCRs that were SARS-CoV-2-associated. Depth was defined as the fraction of total T cells that were SARS-CoV-2-associated. Using the MIRA data, each spike-specific TCR was assigned both to the spike region to which the TCR was reactive and to a CD4 or CD8 class. Log10-transformed breadth and depth values were compared by one-way ANOVA with Sidak's multiple comparisons tests. This immuneACCESS table, as held by TCRdb, lists in-frame sequences with V and J called but not all clones. Of the missing ones, under half trace to an unresolved V gene in checked studies; the others have no known cause. The DNA gave D and trimming, while V, J and clone size come from that table. Within this sample are more than 95,000 clones, with around 92% of them counted one time only. Of the sample, 4.2% is held by the ten largest clones.

This sample is drawn from a study of T cell responses to AZD1222 COVID-19 vaccine (dated by TCRdb to the early 2020s). For context, the study as a whole: AZD1222 recipients with second doses at about 4 weeks or about 12 weeks were pooled, because spike-specific TCR depth and breadth did not differ between schedules. A total of about 230 trial participants underwent TCR sequencing, of whom 207 received two doses of AZD1222 and about 26 received two doses of the MenACWY control vaccine. Trial participants were enrolled into age subgroups of 18-55, 56-69 and 70-plus years, which contained about 150, 27 and 61 TCR-sequenced participants, respectively. Findings and caveats that apply to the study as a whole: Conclusions about previously exposed vaccinees were limited because only six AZD1222 recipients were SARS-CoV-2 seropositive at baseline. Participants were mostly white British and included more females than males, and it was suggested by the authors that clonal diversity may have been underestimated. The vaccine-associated CD4 TCRs covered the entire spike protein, and the dominant responses fell in regions 160-218 and 743-854. Spike-specific TCR breadth and depth rose significantly after two AZD1222 doses compared with day 0 and with MenACWY recipients. No day 14 peak-response samples were available, so repertoires were characterized only after the peak T cell response. In the small 56-69-year group, the increase in depth fell short of significance, most likely because of low power. Reportedly, close to half of the unique spike-specific TCRs recognized epitopes lying outside the regions that are mutated in the B.1.351 and B.1.1.7 variants.

The germline V gene specifies ENHRY as CDR1 and SYGVKD as CDR2. Germline trimming: 6 bases from V, 0 bases from J; junction bases outside gene matches: 7. There are 16 amino acids in the CDR3, from cysteine to phenylalanine inclusive. The only DNA kept is the CDR3, 48 bases in frame from the first base. The sample's time point label, decoded: baseline before first vaccination. Samples from vaccinated people were obtained from the UK trials COV001 and COV002, which included a single-blind randomized controlled phase 2/3 trial of AZD1222 (ChAdOx1 nCoV-19) in healthy adults. For TCRbeta chain sequencing, PBMC samples from trial participants were taken at day 0 and at day 28 after the second dose.

Sample: peripheral blood, taken on day 0 of AZD1222 vaccination. The rearranged chain carries TRBV10-3 and TRBJ2-1, with 8 bases matching TRBD1. The clonotype was recovered from an adult in good health. The CDR3 reads CAIRTTGDGSYNEQFF. The DNA sequence follows: TGTGCCATCAGAACGACAGGGGACGGCTCCTACAATGAGCAGTTCTTC.